The subject of this entry is one TCR beta chain. The data were obtained in a study of cytomegalovirus exposure and HLA in healthy donors. This PCR relied on a set of 60 Vbeta primers and 13 Jbeta primers. Produced via immunoSEQ multiplex PCR; TCRdb's table is partial and in-frame only. This sample has some 65,000 clones, with approximately 60% found just once. Sequencing was performed on PBMCs. The source of this sequence is a man aged 25 to 40 in good health and CMV-seronegative.

The CDR3 spells CASSLGDSDYEQYF. In DNA form, the CDR3 reads TGTGCCAGCAGCTTAGGGGACAGTGACTACGAGCAGTACTTC. The chain couples TRBV13 to TRBJ2-7; possible D gene TRBD1, 6 bases. The CDR3 is made up of 14 amino acids. Germline V lookup: CDR1 PRHDT, CDR2 FYEKMQ (reference sequence). The germline V and J ends were trimmed by 0 bases and 3 bases, with 9 bases remaining between them.